The next 10 T cell receptor beta chains were all read from a single sample in a study of T cells in Graves' hyperthyroidism and ophthalmopathy. RNA transcripts were the template for amplifying TCR beta CDR3 regions. Primed by the HTBI set, a first-round RT-PCR was run on the TCR CDR3. MiXCR, run by TCRdb on the multiplex PCR reads, gives a single entry per CDR3 protein. The repertoire holds about 130,000 distinct CDR3 sequences, with roughly a fifth as singletons. Sequencing was done on a sample of blood. All receptors derive from a woman aged 45-59 years with Graves' hyperthyroidism that later progressed to Graves' ophthalmopathy.

The table lists this clonotype with a few counts. The chain has TRBV15 and TRBJ2-7; 9 bases are shared with TRBD1. Germline CDR1 reads LNHNV; CDR2 reads YYDKDF (reference sequence). The CDR3 runs to 15 residues. Germline trimming cut 1 base from V and 7 bases from J; bases unmatched to any gene: 8. CDR3 DNA: TGTGCCACCAGCAGAGCACCCCTCGGGACAGGGGAGCAGTACTTC. Encoded protein: CATSRAPLGTGEQYF.

The table lists this clonotype with a few counts. The chain is built from TRBV20-1 and TRBJ2-7, with 10 positions matching TRBD2. V shed 1 base, J shed 7 bases, and the junction held 10 bases outside the gene matches. Germline V gives CDR1 DFQATT, CDR2 SNEGSKA (reference sequence). CDR3 length: 15 amino acids. In DNA, the CDR3 is TGCAGTGCTAGAGCGACTAGCGGGCGGGTGTGGGAGCAGTACTTC. It encodes CSARATSGRVWEQYF.

The chain uses TRBV20-1 and TRBJ2-7, with 10 bases aligning to TRBD1. Germline V CDR1 and CDR2: DFQATT, SNEGSKA (reference sequence). CDR3 length: 14 residues. J gave up 4 bases and V 5 bases, and 8 bases lay outside the gene matches. CDR3 amino acids: CSADPRDRGYEQYF. DNA for the CDR3: TGCAGTGCTGATCCCCGGGACAGGGGTTACGAGCAGTACTTC.

This clonotype has ten or more counts. This chain links TRBV11-3 with TRBJ2-1; 9 nucleotides match TRBD2. The CDR3 has 18 amino acids. Germline CDR1 SGHNT, CDR2 YENEEA. With V trimmed by 0 bases and J by 6 bases, 12 bases remained unmatched. In nucleotides, the CDR3 is TGTGCCAGCAGCTTAGAGGGAAGGCAAGCGGGGGGACTCAATGAGCAGTTCTTC. It codes for CASSLEGRQAGGLNEQFF.

The chain is built from TRBV20-1 and TRBJ2-5; possibly TRBD2 for D (6 bases). Germline CDR1 and CDR2: DFQATT and SNEGSKA (reference sequence). This CDR3 comprises 12 residues. CDR3 sequence: CRIPAREETQYF. The CDR3 nucleotides read TGCAGGATTCCGGCTCGGGAGGAGACCCAGTACTTC.

This clonotype turned up a few times. The rearrangement uses TRBV12-3 or TRBV12-4 and TRBJ2-2; possibly TRBD2 for D (6 bases). This CDR3 is 15 amino acids long. V gave up 5 bases and J gave up 4 bases, with 14 bases separating them. CDR3 sequence: CASSATMTSTGELFF. The CDR3 coding sequence is TGTGCCAGCAGTGCAACGATGACTAGCACCGGGGAGCTGTTTTTT.

The sample holds many counts of this clonotype. V gene TRBV28 combines with J gene TRBJ1-2; maybe TRBD1 (5 bases). The length of the CDR3 is 13 residues. V was clipped by 6 bases and J by 8 bases, with 16 bases between them. Germline CDR1 reads MDHEN; CDR2 reads SYDVKM. This chain's CDR3 is CASSLGPQRGYTF. CDR3 bases: TGTGCCAGCAGCCTGGGACCGCAGAGAGGCTACACCTTC.

This chain uses TRBV6-5 with TRBJ2-3; 7 nucleotides match TRBD1. V lost 2 bases, J lost 7 bases, and 9 bases stayed unmatched. Germline V gene lookup returns CDR1 MNHEY and CDR2 SVGAGI. CDR3 size: 15 residues. Written as DNA, the CDR3 is TGTGCCAGCAGTTACACGAGGGGGCGAGCCCATACGCAGTATTTT. It encodes CASSYTRGRAHTQYF.

The chain recombines TRBV12-3 or TRBV12-4 with TRBJ2-3, with 9 bases aligning to TRBD2. This CDR3 contains 13 residues. Trimming cost V 2 bases and J 6 bases; bases outside gene matches: 0. The CDR3 DNA reads as TGTGCCAGCAGTTTACTAGCGGGGGATACGCAGTATTTT. Translating it yields CASSLLAGDTQYF.

This clonotype was detected only a few times. This may come from a read error, since a much larger clone is one base off. The rearrangement links TRBV12-3 or TRBV12-4 to TRBJ2-7; TRBD1 matches 7 bases. CDR3 length: 14 residues. With 3 bases clipped from V and 5 bases from J, the junction kept 7 bases outside the gene matches. CDR3 coding DNA: TGTGCCAGCAGTTTCGAGACAGGGATCGACGAGCAGTACTTC. Translating it yields CASSFETGIDEQYF.